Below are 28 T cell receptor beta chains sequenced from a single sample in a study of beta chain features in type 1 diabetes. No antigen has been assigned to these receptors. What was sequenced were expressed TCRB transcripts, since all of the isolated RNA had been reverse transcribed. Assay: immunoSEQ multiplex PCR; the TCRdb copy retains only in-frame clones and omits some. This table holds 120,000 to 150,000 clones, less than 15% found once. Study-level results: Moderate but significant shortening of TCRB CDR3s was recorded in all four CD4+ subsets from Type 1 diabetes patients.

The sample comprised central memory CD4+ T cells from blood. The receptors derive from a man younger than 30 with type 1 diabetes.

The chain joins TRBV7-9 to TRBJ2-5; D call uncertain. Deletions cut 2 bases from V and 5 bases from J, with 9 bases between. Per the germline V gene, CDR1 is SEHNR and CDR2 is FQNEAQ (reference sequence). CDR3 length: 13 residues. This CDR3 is CASSLFMGETQYF. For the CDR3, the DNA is TGTGCCAGCAGCTTATTCATGGGGGAGACCCAGTACTTC. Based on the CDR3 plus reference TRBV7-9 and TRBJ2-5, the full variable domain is DTGVSQNPRHKITKRGQNVTFRCDPISEHNRLYWYRQTLGQGPEFLTYFQNEAQLEKSRLLSDRFSAERPKGSFSTLEIQRTEQGDSAMYLCASSLFMGETQYFGPGTRLLVL.

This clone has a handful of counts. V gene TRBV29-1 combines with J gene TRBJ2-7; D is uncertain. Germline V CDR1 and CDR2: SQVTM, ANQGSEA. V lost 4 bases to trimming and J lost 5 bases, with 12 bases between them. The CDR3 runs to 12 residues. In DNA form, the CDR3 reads TGCAGCGTTGGGCAAGGGATCGACGAGCAGTACTTC. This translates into CSVGQGIDEQYF.

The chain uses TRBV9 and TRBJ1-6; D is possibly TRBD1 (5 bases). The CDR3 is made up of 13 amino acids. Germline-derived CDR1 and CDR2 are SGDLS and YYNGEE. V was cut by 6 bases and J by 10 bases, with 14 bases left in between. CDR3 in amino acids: CASTAERDSPLHF. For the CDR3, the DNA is TGTGCCAGCACGGCAGAACGGGACTCACCCCTCCACTTT.

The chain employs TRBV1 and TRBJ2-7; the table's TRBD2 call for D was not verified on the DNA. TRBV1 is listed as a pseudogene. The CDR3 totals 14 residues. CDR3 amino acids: CTSSQTSGGNEQYF. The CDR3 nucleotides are TGCACCAGCAGCCAGACTAGCGGGGGGAACGAGCAGTACTTC.

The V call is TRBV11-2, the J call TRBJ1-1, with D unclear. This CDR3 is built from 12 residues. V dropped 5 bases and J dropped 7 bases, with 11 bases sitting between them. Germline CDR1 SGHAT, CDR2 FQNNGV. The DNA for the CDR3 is TGTGCCAGCAGCCCTCTGGACCTTGAAGCTTTCTTT. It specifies CASSPLDLEAFF. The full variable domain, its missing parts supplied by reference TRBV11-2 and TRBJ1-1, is EAGVAQSPRYKIIEKRQSVAFWCNPISGHATLYWYQQILGQGPKLLIQFQNNGVVDDSQLPKDRFSAERLKGVDSTLKIQPAKLEDSAVYLCASSPLDLEAFFGQGTRLTVV.

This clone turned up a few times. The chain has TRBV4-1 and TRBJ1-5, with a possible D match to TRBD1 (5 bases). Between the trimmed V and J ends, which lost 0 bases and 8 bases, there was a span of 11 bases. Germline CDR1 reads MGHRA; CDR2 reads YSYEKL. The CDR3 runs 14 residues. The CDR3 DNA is TGCGCCAGCAGCCAAGACGTCCAGGGAGAGCCCCAGCATTTT. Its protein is CASSQDVQGEPQHF.

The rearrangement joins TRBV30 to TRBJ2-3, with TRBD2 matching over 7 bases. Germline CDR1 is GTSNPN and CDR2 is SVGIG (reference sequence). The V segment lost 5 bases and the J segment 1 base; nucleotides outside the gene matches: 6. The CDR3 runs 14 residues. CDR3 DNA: TGTGCCTGGGACACCCGGGGGGGCACAGATACGCAGTATTTT. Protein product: CAWDTRGGTDTQYF.

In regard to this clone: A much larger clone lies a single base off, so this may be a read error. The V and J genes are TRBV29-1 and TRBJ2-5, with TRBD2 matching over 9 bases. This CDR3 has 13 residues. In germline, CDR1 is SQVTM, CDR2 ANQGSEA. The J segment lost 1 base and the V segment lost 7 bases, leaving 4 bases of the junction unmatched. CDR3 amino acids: CSGLAGTQETQYF. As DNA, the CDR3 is TGCAGCGGGCTAGCGGGGACCCAAGAGACCCAGTACTTC.

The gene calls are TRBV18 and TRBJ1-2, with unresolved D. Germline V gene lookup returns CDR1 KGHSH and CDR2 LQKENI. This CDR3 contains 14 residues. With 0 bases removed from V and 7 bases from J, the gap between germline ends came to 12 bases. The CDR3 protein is CASSPPEEIGGYTF. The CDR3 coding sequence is TGTGCCAGCTCACCACCGGAGGAAATTGGTGGCTACACCTTC.

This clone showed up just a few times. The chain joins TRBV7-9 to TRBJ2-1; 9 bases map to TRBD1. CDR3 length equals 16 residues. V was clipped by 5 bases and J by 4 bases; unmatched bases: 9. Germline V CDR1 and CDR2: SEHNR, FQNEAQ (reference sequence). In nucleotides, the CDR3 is TGTGCCAGCAGCGCTCGACAGGGGGAAGGGTACAATGAGCAGTTCTTC. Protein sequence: CASSARQGEGYNEQFF.

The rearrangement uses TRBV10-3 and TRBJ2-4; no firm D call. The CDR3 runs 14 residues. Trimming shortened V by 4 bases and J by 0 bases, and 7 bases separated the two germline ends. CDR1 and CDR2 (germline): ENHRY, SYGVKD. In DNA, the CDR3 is TGTGCCATCAGTGCGGGTTTAGCCAAAAACATTCAGTACTTC. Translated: CAISAGLAKNIQYF.

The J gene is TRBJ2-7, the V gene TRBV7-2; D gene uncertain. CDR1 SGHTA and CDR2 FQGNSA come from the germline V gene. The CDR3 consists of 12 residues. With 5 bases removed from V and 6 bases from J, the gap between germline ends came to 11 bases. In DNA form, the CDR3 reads TGTGCCAGCAGCCCCCCGAGCCCCGAGCAGTACTTC. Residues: CASSPPSPEQYF.

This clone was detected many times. Here the CDR3 reads CASSQLRDQQFF. In nucleotides, the CDR3 is TGTGCCAGCAGCCAACTCCGGGACCAGCAGTTCTTC. V usage is TRBV4-2 and J usage is TRBJ2-1; perhaps D is TRBD1 or TRBD2 (5 bases each). The CDR3 has 12 amino acids. Germline CDR1 is LGHNA and CDR2 is YNFKEQ. Trimming took off 2 bases at V and 11 bases at J, with 10 bases between the two ends.

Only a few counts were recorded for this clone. The CDR3, as DNA: TGTGCCAGCAGTTACGGGGACGGGCAAGAGACCCAGTACTTC. Translated, it gives CASSYGDGQETQYF. The rearrangement uses TRBV6-5 and TRBJ2-5; D may match TRBD1 or TRBD2 (5 bases each). The CDR3 is 14 amino acids. Germline V lookup: CDR1 MNHEY, CDR2 SVGAGI. Trimming took 2 bases from V and 2 from J, leaving 9 bases between them.

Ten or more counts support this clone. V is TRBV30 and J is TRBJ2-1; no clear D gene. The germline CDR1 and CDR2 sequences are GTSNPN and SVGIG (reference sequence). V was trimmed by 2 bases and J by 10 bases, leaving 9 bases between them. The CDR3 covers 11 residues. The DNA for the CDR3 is TGTGCCTGGAGTATCTCTCGAGAGCAGTTCTTC. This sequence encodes CAWSISREQFF.

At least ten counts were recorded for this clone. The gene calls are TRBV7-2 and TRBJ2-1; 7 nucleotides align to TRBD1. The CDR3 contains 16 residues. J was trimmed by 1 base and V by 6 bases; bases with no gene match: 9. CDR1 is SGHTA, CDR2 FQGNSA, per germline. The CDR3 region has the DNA TGTGCCAGCAGTAGCAGGGGGTTAGGATCCTACAATGAGCAGTTCTTC. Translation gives CASSSRGLGSYNEQFF.

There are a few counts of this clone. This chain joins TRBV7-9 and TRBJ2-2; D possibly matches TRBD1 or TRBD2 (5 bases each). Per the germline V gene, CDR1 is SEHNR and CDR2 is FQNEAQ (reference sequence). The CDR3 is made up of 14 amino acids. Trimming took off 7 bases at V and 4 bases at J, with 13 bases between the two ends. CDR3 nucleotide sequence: TGTGCCAGCATGGCAGGGACGGGCACCGGGGAGCTGTTTTTT. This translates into CASMAGTGTGELFF.

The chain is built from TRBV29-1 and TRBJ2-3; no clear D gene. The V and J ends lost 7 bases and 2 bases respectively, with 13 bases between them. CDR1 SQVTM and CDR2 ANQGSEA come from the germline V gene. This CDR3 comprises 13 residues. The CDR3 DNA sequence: TGCAGCGGGGATTGGGGAACCACAGATACGCAGTATTTT. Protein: CSGDWGTTDTQYF.

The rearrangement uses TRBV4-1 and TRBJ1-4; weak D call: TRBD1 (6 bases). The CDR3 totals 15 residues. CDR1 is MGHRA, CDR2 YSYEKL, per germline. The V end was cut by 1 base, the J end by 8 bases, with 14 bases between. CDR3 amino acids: CASSQGSGEREKLFF. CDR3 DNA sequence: TGCGCCAGCAGCCAAGGCTCAGGGGAACGAGAAAAACTGTTTTTT.

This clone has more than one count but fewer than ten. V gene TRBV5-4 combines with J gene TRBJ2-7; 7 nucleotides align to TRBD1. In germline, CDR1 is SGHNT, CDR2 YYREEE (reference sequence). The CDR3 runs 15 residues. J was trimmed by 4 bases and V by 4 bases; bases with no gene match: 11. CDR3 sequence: CASSEPRTGRYEQYF. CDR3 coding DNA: TGTGCCAGCAGCGAGCCACGGACAGGACGTTACGAGCAGTACTTC. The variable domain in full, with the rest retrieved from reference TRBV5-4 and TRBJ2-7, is ETGVTQSPTHLIKTRGQQVTLRCSSQSGHNTVSWYQQALGQGPQFIFQYYREEENGRGNFPPRFSGLQFPNYSSELNVNALELDDSALYLCASSEPRTGRYEQYFGPGTRLTVT.

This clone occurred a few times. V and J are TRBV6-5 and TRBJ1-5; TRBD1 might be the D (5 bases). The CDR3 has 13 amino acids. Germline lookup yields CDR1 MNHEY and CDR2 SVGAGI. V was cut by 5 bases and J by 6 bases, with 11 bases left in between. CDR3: CASSTPRGQPQHF. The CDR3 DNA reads TGTGCCAGCAGTACCCCAAGGGGTCAGCCCCAGCATTTT.

The CDR3 DNA follows: TGCGCCAGCCAAGAGGGCGGGGGGCTAGCCAAAAACATTCAGTACTTC. This gives the protein CASQEGGGLAKNIQYF. This chain joins TRBV5-1 and TRBJ2-4; 8 positions agree with TRBD2. V was pared by 7 bases and J by 0 bases, with 9 bases of the junction left unmatched. Looked up from germline, CDR1 is SGHRS and CDR2 is YFSETQ. The CDR3 has 16 residues.

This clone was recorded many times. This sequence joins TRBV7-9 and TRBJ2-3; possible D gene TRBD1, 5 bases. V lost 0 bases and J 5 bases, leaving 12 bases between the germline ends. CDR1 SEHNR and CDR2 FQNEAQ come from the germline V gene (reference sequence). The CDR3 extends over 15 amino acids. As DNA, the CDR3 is TGTGCCAGCAGCTTAGCGGGGCAGGCCGGAGATACGCAGTATTTT. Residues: CASSLAGQAGDTQYF.

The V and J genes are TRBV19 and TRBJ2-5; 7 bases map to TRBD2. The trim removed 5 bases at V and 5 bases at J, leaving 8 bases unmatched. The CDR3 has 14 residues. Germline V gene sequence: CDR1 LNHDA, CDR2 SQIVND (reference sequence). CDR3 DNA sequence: TGTGCCAGTAGTGCGACGGGGGGTTTGGAGACCCAGTACTTC. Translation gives CASSATGGLETQYF.

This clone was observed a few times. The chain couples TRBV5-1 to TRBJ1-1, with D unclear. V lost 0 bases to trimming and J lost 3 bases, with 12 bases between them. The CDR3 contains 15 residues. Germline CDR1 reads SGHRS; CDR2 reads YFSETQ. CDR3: CASSLGSVRDTEAFF. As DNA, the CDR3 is TGCGCCAGCAGCTTGGGAAGTGTTAGGGACACTGAAGCTTTCTTT.

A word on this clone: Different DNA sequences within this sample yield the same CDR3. CDR3 loop: CASSDRGNEQYF. The CDR3 nucleotides read TGTGCCAGCAGTGATAGAGGGAACGAGCAGTACTTC. The chain is built from TRBV2 and TRBJ2-7; D perhaps matches TRBD2 (5 bases). In germline, CDR1 is SNHLY, CDR2 FYNNEI. The CDR3 is 12 amino acids. Trimming removed 3 bases at V and 5 bases at J, with 8 bases between.

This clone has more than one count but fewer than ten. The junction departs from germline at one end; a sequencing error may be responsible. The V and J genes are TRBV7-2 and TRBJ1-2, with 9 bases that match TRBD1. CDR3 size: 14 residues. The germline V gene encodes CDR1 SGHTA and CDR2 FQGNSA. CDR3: CASSHPDRGASGAF. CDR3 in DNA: TGTGCCAGCAGCCATCCGGACAGGGGCGCTTCAGGAGCCTTC.

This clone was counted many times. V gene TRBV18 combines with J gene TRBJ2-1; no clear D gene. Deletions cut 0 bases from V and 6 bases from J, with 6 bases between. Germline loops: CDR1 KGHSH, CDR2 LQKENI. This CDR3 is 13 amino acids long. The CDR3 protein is CASSPPSRNEQFF. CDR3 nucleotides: TGTGCCAGCTCACCACCCAGTCGCAATGAGCAGTTCTTC. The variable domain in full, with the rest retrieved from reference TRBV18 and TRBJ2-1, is NAGVMQNPRHLVRRRGQEARLRCSPMKGHSHVYWYRQLPEEGLKFMVYLQKENIIDESGMPKERFSAEFPKEGPSILRIQQVVRGDSAAYFCASSPPSRNEQFFGPGTRLTVL.